This entry features one TCR beta chain sequence. The specificity of this receptor is unknown. This record comes from a study of T cell clusters in autoimmune cytopenias (dated by TCRdb to between 2019 and 2020). For the study in its entirety: The median TRB sequencing depth was about 50,000 reads per sample, and the median number of distinct TRB clonotypes was more than 2,000 per sample. In autoimmune cytopenia patients, peripheral blood TRB and IGH repertoires were sequenced during active disease and over treatment follow-up, together with healthy, CLL and autoimmune hepatitis controls. The study was designed to test whether a disease-specific immune repertoire signature usable as a blood-based biomarker is carried by autoimmune cytopenia patients. What the study reported, not specific to this receptor: TRB repertoire shifts, with less even repertoires observed in secondary cytopenia and CLL, were mostly attributed to lymphoma bias rather than autoimmunity. The T cell clusters were defined only in silico, and the functional role of the clusters still needed to be validated experimentally. Healthy donors showed almost three-fold more exclusive TRB clusters than active autoimmune hepatitis patients, consistent with an autoimmunity-wide signature. GLIPH results suggested that primary autoimmune cytopenia patients were missing physiological T cell clusters, with approximately 52 clusters found only in healthy donors compared with about 16 found only in patients. In the comparison of secondary cytopenia with CLL, the cluster-lack signature was not observed, apparently because the dominant lymphoma-associated repertoire masked the signature.

TRB amplification used 200 to 300 ng of peripheral blood genomic DNA, some 40,000 genome equivalents, per sample. The CDR3 runs 11 residues from the cysteine to the phenylalanine. The DNA is unrecorded. The germline V gene specifies MNHEY as CDR1 and SVGAGI as CDR2. TRB rearrangements were amplified by multiplex PCR following a touch-down protocol, with the TRB-A and TRB-B primer pools mixed in one tube. Illumina adapters and sample indices were added to the amplicons through two consecutive PCR reactions performed with Phusion HS II polymerase. After gel purification with the NucleoSpin Gel and PCR Clean-up kit, the amplicons were quantified by Qubit and checked for quality on an Agilent 2100 Bioanalyzer. Libraries were sequenced on an Illumina MiSeq using 600-cycle, single-indexed, paired-end runs. Per the authors' processing: TRB reads were aligned and assembled with MiXCR version 2.1.12 using the default MiXCR reference library. Each unique CDR3 nucleotide sequence defined a clone, and only productive sequences with at least two reads were analysed. Alpha-parameterized diversity profiles (alpha 0 to 5), including the Shannon (alpha 1) and Simpson (alpha 2) indices, were computed with an R script to assess repertoire diversity. Combinatorial TRB VJ usage was calculated with the tcR package and was compared between cohorts by principal component analysis performed with ade4. GLIPH clustering of TCRbeta CDR3s was carried out on cohort pairs matched by age and read depth, and cluster frequencies were compared by Wilcoxon test. Following reprocessing of the reads by TCRdb, the data hold one row per CDR3 protein sequence and no DNA is available. What appears here as the V and J calls and clone size reflects TCRdb's work, not the paper's. The sample table records roughly 12,000 distinct CDR3 sequences. The ten largest make up approximately 3% of the sample.

This clonotype originated in a human donor with an autoimmune cytopenia or autoimmune hepatitis (not recorded which). Sequenced material: peripheral blood. The sequence joins TRBV6-5 to TRBJ2-7; as DNA is missing, the TRBD1 call by TCRdb cannot be tested. The CDR3 protein is CASGRTGETDF.